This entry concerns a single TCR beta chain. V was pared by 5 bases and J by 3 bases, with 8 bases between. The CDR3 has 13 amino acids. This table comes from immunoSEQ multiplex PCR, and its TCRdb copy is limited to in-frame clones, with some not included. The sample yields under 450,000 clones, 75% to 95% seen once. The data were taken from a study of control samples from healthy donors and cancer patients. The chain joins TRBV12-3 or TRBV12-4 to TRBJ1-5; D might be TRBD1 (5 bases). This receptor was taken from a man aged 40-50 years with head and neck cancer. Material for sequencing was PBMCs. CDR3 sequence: CASSGQVNQPQHF. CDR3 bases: TGTGCCAGCAGTGGACAAGTCAATCAGCCCCAGCATTTT.